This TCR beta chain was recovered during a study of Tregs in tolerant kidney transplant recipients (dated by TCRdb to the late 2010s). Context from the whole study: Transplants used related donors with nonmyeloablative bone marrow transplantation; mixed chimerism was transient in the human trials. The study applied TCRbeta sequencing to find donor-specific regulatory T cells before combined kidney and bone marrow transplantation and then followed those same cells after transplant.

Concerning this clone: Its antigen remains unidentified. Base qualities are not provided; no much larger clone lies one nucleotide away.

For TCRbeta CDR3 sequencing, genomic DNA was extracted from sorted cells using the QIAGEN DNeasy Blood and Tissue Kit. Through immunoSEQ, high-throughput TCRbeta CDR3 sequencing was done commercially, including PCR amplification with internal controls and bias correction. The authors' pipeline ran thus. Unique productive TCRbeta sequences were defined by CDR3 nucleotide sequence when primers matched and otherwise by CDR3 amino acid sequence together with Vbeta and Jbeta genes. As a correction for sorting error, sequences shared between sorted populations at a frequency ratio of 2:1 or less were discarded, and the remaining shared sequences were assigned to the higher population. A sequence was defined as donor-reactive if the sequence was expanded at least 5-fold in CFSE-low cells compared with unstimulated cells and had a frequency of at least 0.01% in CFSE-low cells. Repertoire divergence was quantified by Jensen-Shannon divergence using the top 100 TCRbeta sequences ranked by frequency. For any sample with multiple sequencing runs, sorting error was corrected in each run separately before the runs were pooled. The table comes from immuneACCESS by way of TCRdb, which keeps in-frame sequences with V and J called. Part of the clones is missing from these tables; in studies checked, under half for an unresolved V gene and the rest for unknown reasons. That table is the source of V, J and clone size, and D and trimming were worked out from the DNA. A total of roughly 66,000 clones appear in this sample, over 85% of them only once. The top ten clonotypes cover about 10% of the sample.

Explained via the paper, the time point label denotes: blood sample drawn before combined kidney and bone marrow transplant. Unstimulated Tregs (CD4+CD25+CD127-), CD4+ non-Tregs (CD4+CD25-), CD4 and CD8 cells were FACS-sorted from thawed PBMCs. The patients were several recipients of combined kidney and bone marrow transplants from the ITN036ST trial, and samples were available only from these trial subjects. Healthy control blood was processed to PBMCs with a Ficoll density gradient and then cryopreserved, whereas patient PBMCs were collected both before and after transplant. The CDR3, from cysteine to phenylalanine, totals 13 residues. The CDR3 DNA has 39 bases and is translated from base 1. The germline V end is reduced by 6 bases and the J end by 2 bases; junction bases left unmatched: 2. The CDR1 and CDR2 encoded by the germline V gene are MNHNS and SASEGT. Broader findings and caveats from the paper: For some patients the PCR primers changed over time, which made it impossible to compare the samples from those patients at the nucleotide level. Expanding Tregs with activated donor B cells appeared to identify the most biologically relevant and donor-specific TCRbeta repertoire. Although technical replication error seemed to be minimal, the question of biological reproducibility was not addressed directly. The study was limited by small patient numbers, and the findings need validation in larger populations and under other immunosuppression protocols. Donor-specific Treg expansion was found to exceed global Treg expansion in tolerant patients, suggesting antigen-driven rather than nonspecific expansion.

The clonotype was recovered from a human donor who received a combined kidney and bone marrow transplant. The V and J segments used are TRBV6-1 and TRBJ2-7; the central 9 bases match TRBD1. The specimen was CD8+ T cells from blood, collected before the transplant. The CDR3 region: CASSRDRAYEQYF. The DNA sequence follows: TGTGCCAGCAGCCGGGACAGGGCCTACGAGCAGTACTTC.